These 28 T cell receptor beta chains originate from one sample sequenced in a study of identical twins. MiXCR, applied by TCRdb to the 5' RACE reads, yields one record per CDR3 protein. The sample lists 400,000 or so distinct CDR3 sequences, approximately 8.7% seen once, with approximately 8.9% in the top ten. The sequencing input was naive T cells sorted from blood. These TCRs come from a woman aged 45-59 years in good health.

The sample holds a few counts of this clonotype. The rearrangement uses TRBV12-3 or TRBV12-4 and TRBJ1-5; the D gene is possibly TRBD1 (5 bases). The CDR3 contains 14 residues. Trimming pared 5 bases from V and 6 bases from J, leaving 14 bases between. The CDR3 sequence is CASSPRKGSQPQHF. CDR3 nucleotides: TGTGCCAGCAGTCCTAGAAAGGGGAGTCAGCCCCAGCATTTT.

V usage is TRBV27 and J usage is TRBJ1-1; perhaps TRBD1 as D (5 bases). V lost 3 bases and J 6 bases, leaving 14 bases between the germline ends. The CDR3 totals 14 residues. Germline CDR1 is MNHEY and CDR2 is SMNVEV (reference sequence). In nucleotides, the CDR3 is TGTGCCAGCAGTTTCACGGGGCCGGCTGCTGAAGCTTTCTTT. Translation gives CASSFTGPAAEAFF.

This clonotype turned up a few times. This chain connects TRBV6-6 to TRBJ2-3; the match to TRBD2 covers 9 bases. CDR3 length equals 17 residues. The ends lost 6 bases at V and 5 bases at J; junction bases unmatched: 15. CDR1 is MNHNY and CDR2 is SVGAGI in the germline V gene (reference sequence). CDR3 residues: CASSPRLGGRAQDTQYF. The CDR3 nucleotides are TGTGCCAGCAGCCCGCGACTAGGCGGGAGGGCCCAAGATACGCAGTATTTT.

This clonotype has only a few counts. CDR3 sequence: CASSGRGGGEKLFF. Written as DNA, the CDR3 is TGTGCCAGCAGCGGCCGTGGCGGTGGTGAAAAACTGTTTTTT. V is TRBV2 and J is TRBJ1-4; D unresolved. Germline CDR1 reads SNHLY; CDR2 reads FYNNEI. V was trimmed by 6 bases and J by 7 bases, leaving 15 bases between them. The CDR3 runs to 14 residues.

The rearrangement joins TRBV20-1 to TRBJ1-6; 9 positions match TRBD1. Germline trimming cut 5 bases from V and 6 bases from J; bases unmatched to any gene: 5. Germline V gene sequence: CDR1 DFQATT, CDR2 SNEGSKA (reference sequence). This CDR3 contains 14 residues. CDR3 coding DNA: TGCAGTGCTCTCGGGACAGGGAGTAATTCACCCCTCCACTTT. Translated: CSALGTGSNSPLHF.

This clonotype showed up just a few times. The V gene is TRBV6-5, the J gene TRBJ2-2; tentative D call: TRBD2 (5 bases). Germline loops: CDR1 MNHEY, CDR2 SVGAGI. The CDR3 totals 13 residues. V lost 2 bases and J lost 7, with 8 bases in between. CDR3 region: CASSYPGIGELFF. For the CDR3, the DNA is TGTGCCAGCAGTTACCCGGGAATCGGGGAGCTGTTTTTT.

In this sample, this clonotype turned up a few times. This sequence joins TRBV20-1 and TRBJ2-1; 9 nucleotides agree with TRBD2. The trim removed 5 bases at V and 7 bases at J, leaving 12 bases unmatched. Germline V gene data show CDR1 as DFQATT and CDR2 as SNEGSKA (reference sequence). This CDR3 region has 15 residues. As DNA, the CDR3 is TGCAGTGCTCCTACCTTAGCGGGAGATTGGAATGAGCAGTTCTTC. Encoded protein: CSAPTLAGDWNEQFF.

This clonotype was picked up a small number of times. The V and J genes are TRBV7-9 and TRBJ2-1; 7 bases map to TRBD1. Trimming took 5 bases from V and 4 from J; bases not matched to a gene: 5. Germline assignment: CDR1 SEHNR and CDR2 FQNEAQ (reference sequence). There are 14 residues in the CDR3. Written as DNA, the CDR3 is TGTGCCAGCAGCCAACCGGGACAGTACAATGAGCAGTTCTTC. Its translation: CASSQPGQYNEQFF.

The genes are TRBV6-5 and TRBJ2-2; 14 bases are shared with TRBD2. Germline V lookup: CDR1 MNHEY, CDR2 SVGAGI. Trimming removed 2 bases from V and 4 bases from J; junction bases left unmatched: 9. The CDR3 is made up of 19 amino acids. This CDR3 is CASSYPGLAGAGVTGELFF. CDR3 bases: TGTGCCAGCAGTTACCCGGGACTAGCGGGAGCGGGCGTCACCGGGGAGCTGTTTTTT.

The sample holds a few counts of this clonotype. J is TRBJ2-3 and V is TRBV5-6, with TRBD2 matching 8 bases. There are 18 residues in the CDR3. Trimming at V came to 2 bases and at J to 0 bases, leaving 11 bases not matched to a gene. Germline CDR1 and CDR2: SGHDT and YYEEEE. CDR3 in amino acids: CASSLGAGVPLSTDTQYF. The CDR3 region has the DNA TGTGCCAGCAGCTTAGGAGCGGGAGTACCCTTAAGCACAGATACGCAGTATTTT.

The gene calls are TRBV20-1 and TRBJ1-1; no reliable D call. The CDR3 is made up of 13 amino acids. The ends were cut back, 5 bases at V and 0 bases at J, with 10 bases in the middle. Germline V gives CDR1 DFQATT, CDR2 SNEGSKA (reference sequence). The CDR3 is CSAWHGMNTEAFF. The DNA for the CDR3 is TGCAGTGCTTGGCACGGGATGAACACTGAAGCTTTCTTT.

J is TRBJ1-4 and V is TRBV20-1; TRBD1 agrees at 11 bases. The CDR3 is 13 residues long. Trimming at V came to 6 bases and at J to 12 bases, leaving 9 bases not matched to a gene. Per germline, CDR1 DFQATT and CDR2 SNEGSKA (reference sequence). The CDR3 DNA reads TGCAGTGCCCCGGGACAGGGGGTGGAGGAACTGTTTTTT. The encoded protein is CSAPGQGVEELFF.

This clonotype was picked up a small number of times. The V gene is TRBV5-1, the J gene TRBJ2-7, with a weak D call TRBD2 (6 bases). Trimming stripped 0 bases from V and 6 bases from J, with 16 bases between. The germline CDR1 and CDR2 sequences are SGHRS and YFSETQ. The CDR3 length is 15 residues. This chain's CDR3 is CASSLAARESGEQYF. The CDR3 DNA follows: TGCGCCAGCAGCTTGGCCGCACGGGAGAGCGGCGAGCAGTACTTC.

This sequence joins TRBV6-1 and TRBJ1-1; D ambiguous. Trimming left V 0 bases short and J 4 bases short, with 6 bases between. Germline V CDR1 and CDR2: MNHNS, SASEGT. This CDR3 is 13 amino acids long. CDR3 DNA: TGTGCCAGCAGTGAAGCAAGGGCCACTGAAGCTTTCTTT. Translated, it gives CASSEARATEAFF.

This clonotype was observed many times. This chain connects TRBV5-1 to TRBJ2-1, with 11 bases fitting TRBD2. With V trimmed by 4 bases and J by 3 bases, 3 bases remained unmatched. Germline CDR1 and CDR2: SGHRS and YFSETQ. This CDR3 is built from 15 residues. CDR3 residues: CASSTGLAGYNEQFF. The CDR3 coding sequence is TGCGCCAGCAGCACCGGACTAGCGGGCTACAATGAGCAGTTCTTC.

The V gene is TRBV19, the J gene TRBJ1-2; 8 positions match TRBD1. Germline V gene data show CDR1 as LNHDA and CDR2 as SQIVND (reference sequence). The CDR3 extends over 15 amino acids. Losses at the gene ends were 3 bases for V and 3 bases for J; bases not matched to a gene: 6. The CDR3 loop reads CASSMTGVEDYGYTF. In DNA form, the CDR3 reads TGTGCCAGTAGTATGACAGGGGTGGAGGACTATGGCTACACCTTC.

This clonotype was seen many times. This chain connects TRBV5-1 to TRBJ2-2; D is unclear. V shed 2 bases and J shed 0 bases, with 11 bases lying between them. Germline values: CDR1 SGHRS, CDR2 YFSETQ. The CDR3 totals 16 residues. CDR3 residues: CASSFRAIANTGELFF. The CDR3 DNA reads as TGCGCCAGCAGCTTTAGAGCCATCGCGAACACCGGGGAGCTGTTTTTT. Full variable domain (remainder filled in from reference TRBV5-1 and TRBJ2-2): KAGVTQTPRYLIKTRGQQVTLSCSPISGHRSVSWYQQTPGQGLQFLFEYFSETQRNKGNFPGRFSGRQFSNSRSEMNVSTLELGDSALYLCASSFRAIANTGELFFGEGSRLTVL.

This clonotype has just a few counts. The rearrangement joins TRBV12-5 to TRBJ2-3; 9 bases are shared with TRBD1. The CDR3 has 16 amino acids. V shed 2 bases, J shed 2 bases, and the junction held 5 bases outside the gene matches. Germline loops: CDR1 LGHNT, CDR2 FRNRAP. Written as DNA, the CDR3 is TGTGCTAGTGGTTTGAGGACAGGGGCCTTCACAGATACGCAGTATTTT. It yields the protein CASGLRTGAFTDTQYF.

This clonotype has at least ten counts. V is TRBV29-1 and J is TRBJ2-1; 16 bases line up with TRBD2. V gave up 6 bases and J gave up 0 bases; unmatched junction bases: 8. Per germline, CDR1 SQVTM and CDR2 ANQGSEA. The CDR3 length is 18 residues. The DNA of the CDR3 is TGCAGCGTCTGGGGACTAGCGGGAGGGGGGGGCTCCTACAATGAGCAGTTCTTC. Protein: CSVWGLAGGGGSYNEQFF.

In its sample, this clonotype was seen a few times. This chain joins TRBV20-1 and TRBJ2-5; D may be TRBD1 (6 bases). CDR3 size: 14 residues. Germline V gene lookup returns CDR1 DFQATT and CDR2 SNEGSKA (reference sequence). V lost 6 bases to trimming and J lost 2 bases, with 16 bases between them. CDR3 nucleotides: TGCAGTGCCACAGGGAGTGGGCGGCAAGAGACCCAGTACTTC. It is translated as CSATGSGRQETQYF.

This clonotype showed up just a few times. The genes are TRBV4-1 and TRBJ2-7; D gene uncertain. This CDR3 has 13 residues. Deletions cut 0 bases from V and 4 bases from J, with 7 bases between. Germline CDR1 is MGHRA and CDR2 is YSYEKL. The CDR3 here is CASSQDAGYEQYF. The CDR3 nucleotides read TGCGCCAGCAGCCAAGATGCCGGATACGAGCAGTACTTC.

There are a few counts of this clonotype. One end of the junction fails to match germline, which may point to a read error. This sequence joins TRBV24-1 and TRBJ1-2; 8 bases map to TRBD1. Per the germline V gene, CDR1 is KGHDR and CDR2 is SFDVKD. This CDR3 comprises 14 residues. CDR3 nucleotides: TGTGCCACCAGTGACCCCTCTGGACAGGGTGACCCCTCCTTC. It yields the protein CATSDPSGQGDPSF.

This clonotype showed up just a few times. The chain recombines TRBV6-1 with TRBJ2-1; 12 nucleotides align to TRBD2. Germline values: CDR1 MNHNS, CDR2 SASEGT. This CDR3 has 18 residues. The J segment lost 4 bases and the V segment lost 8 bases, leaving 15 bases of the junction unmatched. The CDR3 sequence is CASHQGTSGPHPYNEQFF. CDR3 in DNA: TGTGCCAGCCATCAGGGGACTAGCGGGCCACACCCATACAATGAGCAGTTCTTC.

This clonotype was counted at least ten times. This CDR3 is CASRTGLADTGELFF. CDR3 coding DNA: TGCGCCAGCAGAACGGGACTAGCGGACACCGGGGAGCTGTTTTTT. V gene TRBV5-1 combines with J gene TRBJ2-2, with TRBD2 matching over 11 bases. The V segment lost 5 bases and the J segment 3 bases; nucleotides outside the gene matches: 3. This CDR3 spans 15 amino acids. CDR1 and CDR2 from the germline V gene are SGHRS and YFSETQ.

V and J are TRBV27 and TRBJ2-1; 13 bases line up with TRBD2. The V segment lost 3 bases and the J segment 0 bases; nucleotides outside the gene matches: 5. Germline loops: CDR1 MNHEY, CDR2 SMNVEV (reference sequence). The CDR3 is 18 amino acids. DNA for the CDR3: TGTGCCAGCAGTTTCCTAGGGACTAGCGGGACCTCCTACAATGAGCAGTTCTTC. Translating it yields CASSFLGTSGTSYNEQFF.

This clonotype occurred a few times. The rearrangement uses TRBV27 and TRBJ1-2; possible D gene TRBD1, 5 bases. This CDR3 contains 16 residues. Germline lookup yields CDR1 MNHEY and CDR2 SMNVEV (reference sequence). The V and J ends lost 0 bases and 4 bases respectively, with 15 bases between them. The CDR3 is CASSLSSSGGGYGYTF. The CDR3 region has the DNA TGTGCCAGCAGTTTATCCTCGTCGGGGGGTGGCTATGGCTACACCTTC.

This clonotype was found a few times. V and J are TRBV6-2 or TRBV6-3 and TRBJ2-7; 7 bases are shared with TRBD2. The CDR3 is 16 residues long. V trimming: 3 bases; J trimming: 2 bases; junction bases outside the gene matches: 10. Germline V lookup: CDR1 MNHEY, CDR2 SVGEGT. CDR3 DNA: TGTGCCAGCAGTTATTCTCAACTAGCGCCTACCTACGAGCAGTACGTC. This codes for CASSYSQLAPTYEQYV.

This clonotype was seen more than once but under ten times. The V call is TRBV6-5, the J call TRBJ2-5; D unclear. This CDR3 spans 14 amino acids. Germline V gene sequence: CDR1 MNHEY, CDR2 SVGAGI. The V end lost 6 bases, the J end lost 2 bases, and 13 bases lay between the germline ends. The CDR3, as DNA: TGTGCCAGCAGCCCGAGGAGTCCTCAAGAGACCCAGTACTTC. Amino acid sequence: CASSPRSPQETQYF.